The 22 T cell receptor beta chains below come from one sample, sequenced in a study of shared clonotypes between healthy human individuals. TCRdb keeps only in-frame clones here, not all; method: immunoSEQ multiplex PCR. The sample holds around 2,000,000 clones; approximately 95% are singletons and the top ten take around 1%. CD45RO-negative, CCR7-positively selected cells formed the naive CD8 fraction, excluding terminally differentiated effector memory CD45RA+ cells. Sequenced material: naive CD8+ T cells sorted from blood. The source is a young man in good health.

This rearrangement joins TRBV9 to TRBJ2-1; TRBD2 agrees at 10 bases. Trimming took 4 bases from V and 4 from J; bases not matched to a gene: 5. The V gene's germline CDR1 is SGDLS and CDR2 YYNGEE. CDR3 size: 15 residues. The CDR3 loop reads CASSQGLAEYNEQFF. The CDR3, as DNA: TGTGCCAGCAGCCAAGGACTAGCGGAATACAATGAGCAGTTCTTC.

The chain combines TRBV7-2 with TRBJ2-7, with 10 bases identical to TRBD2. V trimming: 1 base; J trimming: 0 bases; junction bases outside the gene matches: 3. This CDR3 has 16 residues. CDR1 and CDR2 from the germline V gene are SGHTA and FQGNSA. The CDR3 sequence: CASSLVPSGSSYEQYF. CDR3 in DNA: TGTGCCAGCAGCTTAGTTCCTAGCGGGAGCTCCTACGAGCAGTACTTC.

This clone was detected once. The V call is TRBV19, the J call TRBJ2-1; maybe TRBD2 (5 bases). The CDR3 consists of 14 residues. The ends were cut back, 4 bases at V and 8 bases at J, with 15 bases in the middle. CDR1 is LNHDA, CDR2 SQIVND, per germline (reference sequence). CDR3 amino acids: CASSTREGIHEQFF. In nucleotides, the CDR3 is TGTGCCAGTAGTACCCGGGAAGGGATTCATGAGCAGTTCTTC.

The chain uses TRBV6-6 and TRBJ2-1, with D possibly matching TRBD1 (6 bases). Trimming stripped 9 bases from V and 2 bases from J, with 11 bases between. Germline V lookup: CDR1 MNHNY, CDR2 SVGAGI (reference sequence). This CDR3 is 13 amino acids long. CDR3 amino acids: CASNTGPYNEQFF. The CDR3 nucleotides read TGTGCCAGTAATACAGGGCCCTACAATGAGCAGTTCTTC.

The chain has TRBV6-4 and TRBJ1-1; tentatively, D is TRBD1 (5 bases). Germline V gene sequence: CDR1 MRHNA, CDR2 SNTAGT. Trimming took off 6 bases at V and 7 bases at J, with 12 bases between the two ends. CDR3 length: 12 amino acids. This CDR3 reads CASREPGGEAFF. DNA for the CDR3: TGTGCCAGCAGAGAACCGGGGGGTGAAGCTTTCTTT.

This chain connects TRBV2 to TRBJ1-2; weak D call: TRBD1 (6 bases). V was shortened by 5 bases and J by 2 bases, with 12 bases between the two germline ends. The CDR3 length is 14 residues. In germline, CDR1 is SNHLY, CDR2 FYNNEI. CDR3 residues: CASSKEGVNYGYTF. The CDR3, as DNA: TGTGCCAGCAGTAAGGAGGGGGTAAACTATGGCTACACCTTC.

The chain combines TRBV10-1 with TRBJ2-7; no firm D call. This CDR3 is built from 13 residues. Trimming took off 3 bases at V and 0 bases at J, with 6 bases between the two ends. The germline V gene encodes CDR1 WNHNN and CDR2 SYGVQD (reference sequence). The CDR3 nucleotides are TGCGCCAGCAGTGACGGCAACTCCTACGAGCAGTACTTC. Translated: CASSDGNSYEQYF.

This clone turned up a few times. The CDR3 nucleotides read TGCGCCAGCAGCCAAGAGGGAAGGGCTGTGAGGGGCTACACCTTC. Amino acids: CASSQEGRAVRGYTF. V is TRBV4-1 and J is TRBJ1-2; D gene ambiguous. This CDR3 contains 15 residues. Germline V lookup: CDR1 MGHRA, CDR2 YSYEKL. V was trimmed by 0 bases and J by 8 bases, leaving 16 bases between them.

This rearrangement joins TRBV11-1 to TRBJ2-3; 7 bases match TRBD2. The junction had 8 bases not matched to a gene; V was cut back by 0 bases and J by 2 bases. This CDR3 is 17 amino acids long. CDR1 is SGHAT and CDR2 is FQDESV in the germline V gene (reference sequence). CDR3 DNA sequence: TGTGCCAGCAGCTTAGCGTGGGAGCGGGGAGACACAGATACGCAGTATTTT. Translation: CASSLAWERGDTDTQYF.

This chain links TRBV30 with TRBJ1-1; 7 bases map to TRBD1. Germline loops: CDR1 GTSNPN, CDR2 SVGIG (reference sequence). After removal of 3 bases from V and 5 bases from J, the junction contained 15 bases not matched to a gene. This CDR3 comprises 16 residues. The CDR3 protein is CAWSVQDTGVLTEAFF. The CDR3 DNA sequence: TGTGCCTGGAGCGTCCAAGACACAGGGGTTCTGACTGAAGCTTTCTTT.

The chain couples TRBV5-8 to TRBJ2-5; TRBD2 might be the D (6 bases). The length of the CDR3 is 16 residues. The germline V and J ends were trimmed by 4 bases and 2 bases, with 18 bases remaining between them. Germline values: CDR1 SGHTS, CDR2 YDEGEE. The DNA of the CDR3 is TGTGCCAGCAGCGCGGGGACGGCGCCAACTCAAGAGACCCAGTACTTC. This encodes CASSAGTAPTQETQYF.

This rearrangement joins TRBV27 to TRBJ2-1, with D unclear. There are 13 residues in the CDR3. V was pared by 0 bases and J by 9 bases, with 9 bases between. Looked up from germline, CDR1 is MNHEY and CDR2 is SMNVEV (reference sequence). DNA for the CDR3: TGTGCCAGCAGTTTATCAGGTAACCGTGAGCAGTTCTTC. Amino acid sequence: CASSLSGNREQFF.

This clone was seen just once. The V gene is TRBV27, the J gene TRBJ1-2; D remains ambiguous. Trimming cost V 4 bases and J 8 bases, with 14 bases left between them. Germline V gene lookup returns CDR1 MNHEY and CDR2 SMNVEV (reference sequence). CDR3 length: 13 residues. The CDR3 here is CASSSHNRGGYTF. CDR3 DNA sequence: TGTGCCAGCAGTTCTCACAACCGAGGGGGCTACACCTTC.

The J gene is TRBJ2-7, the V gene TRBV5-1; D is perhaps TRBD1 or TRBD2 (5 bases each). CDR1 and CDR2 from the germline V gene are SGHRS and YFSETQ. With 2 bases removed from V and 7 bases from J, the gap between germline ends came to 13 bases. The CDR3 is 13 residues long. CDR3 in DNA: TGCGCCAGCAGCTTAGGGACCGGACTTGAGCAGTACTTC. It is translated as CASSLGTGLEQYF.

The chain recombines TRBV28 with TRBJ1-1, with D hard to call. Deletions cut 10 bases from V and 5 bases from J, with 11 bases between. The CDR3 is 11 amino acids. Germline-derived CDR1 and CDR2 are MDHEN and SYDVKM. The CDR3: CATREGTEAFF. The CDR3 DNA reads TGTGCCACCCGGGAGGGAACTGAAGCTTTCTTT.

This clone was detected once. This sequence joins TRBV5-6 and TRBJ2-1; no clear D gene. CDR3 length equals 18 residues. The V and J ends lost 1 base and 4 bases respectively, with 21 bases between them. Germline V CDR1 and CDR2: SGHDT, YYEEEE. The CDR3 region is CASSLWAGPLRAYNEQFF. CDR3 in DNA: TGTGCCAGCAGCTTGTGGGCAGGTCCCCTAAGGGCTTACAATGAGCAGTTCTTC.

The chain links TRBV29-1 to TRBJ2-5; maybe TRBD1 (5 bases). V shed 4 bases and J shed 4 bases, with 13 bases lying between them. The CDR3 totals 13 residues. Germline V CDR1 and CDR2: SQVTM, ANQGSEA. The CDR3 region has the DNA TGCAGCGTTGCTCTCCAGGGTCCAGAGACCCAGTACTTC. Protein: CSVALQGPETQYF.

The genes are TRBV2 and TRBJ1-3, with 7 bases aligning to TRBD1. This CDR3 is built from 15 residues. After removal of 6 bases from V and 2 bases from J, the junction contained 7 bases not matched to a gene. Germline V gene lookup returns CDR1 SNHLY and CDR2 FYNNEI. The CDR3 sequence: CASRAGQYAGNTIYF. The CDR3 nucleotides are TGTGCCAGCAGGGCGGGACAGTACGCTGGAAACACCATATATTTT.

V usage is TRBV30 and J usage is TRBJ2-7, with 7 positions matching TRBD1. Trimming cost V 3 bases and J 2 bases; bases outside gene matches: 7. The CDR3 has 14 amino acids. Per germline, CDR1 GTSNPN and CDR2 SVGIG (reference sequence). CDR3 amino acids: CAWSPGQSAYEQYF. The CDR3 region has the DNA TGTGCCTGGAGCCCGGGACAGAGCGCCTACGAGCAGTACTTC.

The chain couples TRBV5-6 to TRBJ2-5; no clear D. Germline CDR1 and CDR2: SGHDT and YYEEEE. This CDR3 comprises 15 residues. The V gene lost 4 bases and the J gene lost 5 bases, with 18 bases spanning the gap. The CDR3, as DNA: TGTGCCAGCAGCCCTACCACCAGTATGGGGGAGACCCAGTACTTC. Translated: CASSPTTSMGETQYF. The complete variable domain, with remaining parts taken from reference TRBV5-6 and TRBJ2-5, reads DAGVTQSPTHLIKTRGQQVTLRCSPKSGHDTVSWYQQALGQGPQFIFQYYEEEERQRGNFPDRFSGHQFPNYSSELNVNALLLGDSALYLCASSPTTSMGETQYFGPGTRLLVL.

To note about this clone: Other nucleotide sequences from this sample produce the same CDR3. This rearrangement joins TRBV19 to TRBJ1-1, with D uncertain. In germline, CDR1 is LNHDA, CDR2 SQIVND (reference sequence). The CDR3 is 11 residues long. V lost 8 bases and J lost 1, with 5 bases in between. CDR3 region: CASSENTEAFF. For the CDR3, the DNA is TGTGCCAGTTCCGAGAACACTGAAGCTTTCTTT.

The V call is TRBV27, the J call TRBJ1-2; no definite D call. V was shortened by 3 bases and J by 8 bases, with 10 bases between the two germline ends. CDR3 length equals 12 residues. Looked up from germline, CDR1 is MNHEY and CDR2 is SMNVEV (reference sequence). This chain's CDR3 is CASSFYPGGYTF. The DNA of the CDR3 is TGTGCCAGCAGTTTCTATCCGGGGGGCTACACCTTC.